This T cell receptor (beta chain) was sequenced for a study of blood T cell repertoires in COVID-19. Study background: T cells, B-cell-depleted T cells, or PBMCs supplied cDNA or gDNA.

This CDR3 contains 15 residues. Germline V lookup: CDR1 SGHRS, CDR2 YFSETQ. Losses at the gene ends were 4 bases for V and 6 bases for J; bases not matched to a gene: 12. This study enrolled people aged about 18 to 100 from about 26 US geographic areas. Clinical history as reported by participants underpinned cohort assignment. As processed by the authors: The authors estimated nucleated cell counts from reference gene primer amplification. The data were produced by immunoSEQ multiplex PCR, yet TCRdb's version contains in-frame clones alone and is incomplete. The DNA was the basis for D and trimming; V, J and clone size are from that table. Of fewer than 200,000 clones listed, roughly 89% were seen once; the top ten hold more than 3%.

The sample consisted of PBMCs or T cells enriched from blood (not recorded which). This chain uses TRBV5-1 with TRBJ1-1; 7 bases map to TRBD1. The clonotype was recovered from a woman in her thirties who had been exposed to COVID-19. For the CDR3, the DNA is TGCGCCAGCAGCCCGGGAGGGGGACAGTGGGCTGAAGCTTTCTTT. This sequence encodes CASSPGGGQWAEAFF.